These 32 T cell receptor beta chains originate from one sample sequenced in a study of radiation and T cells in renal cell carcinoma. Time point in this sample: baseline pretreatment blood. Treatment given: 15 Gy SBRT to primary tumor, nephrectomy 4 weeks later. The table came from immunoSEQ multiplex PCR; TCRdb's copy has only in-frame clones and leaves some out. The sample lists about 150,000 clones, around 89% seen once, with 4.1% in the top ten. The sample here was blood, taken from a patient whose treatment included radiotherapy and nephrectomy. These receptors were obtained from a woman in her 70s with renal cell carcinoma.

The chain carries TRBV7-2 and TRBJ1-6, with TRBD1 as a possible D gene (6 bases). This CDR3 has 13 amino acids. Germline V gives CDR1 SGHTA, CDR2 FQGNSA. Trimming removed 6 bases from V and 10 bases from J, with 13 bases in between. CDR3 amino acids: CASRPGGGSPLHF. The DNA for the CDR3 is TGTGCCAGCAGGCCGGGGGGCGGCTCACCCCTCCACTTT.

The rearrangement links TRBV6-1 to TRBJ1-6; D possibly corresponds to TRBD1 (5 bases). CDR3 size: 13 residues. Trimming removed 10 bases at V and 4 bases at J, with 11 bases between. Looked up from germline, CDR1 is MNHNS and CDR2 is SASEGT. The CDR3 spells CATLRGYNSPLHF. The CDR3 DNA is TGTGCCACCTTAAGGGGATATAATTCACCCCTCCACTTT.

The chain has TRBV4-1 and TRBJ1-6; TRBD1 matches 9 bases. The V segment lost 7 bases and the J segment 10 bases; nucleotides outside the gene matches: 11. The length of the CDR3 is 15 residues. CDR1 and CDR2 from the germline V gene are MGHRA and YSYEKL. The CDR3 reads CASKPGDRVMSPLHF. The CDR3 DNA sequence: TGCGCCAGCAAGCCAGGGGACAGGGTAATGTCACCCCTCCACTTT.

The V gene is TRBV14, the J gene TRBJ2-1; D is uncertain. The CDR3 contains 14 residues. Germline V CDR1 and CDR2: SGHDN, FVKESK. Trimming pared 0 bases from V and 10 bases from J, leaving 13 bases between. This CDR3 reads CASSQDLTAREQFF. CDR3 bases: TGTGCCAGCAGCCAAGATCTGACCGCCAGGGAGCAGTTCTTC.

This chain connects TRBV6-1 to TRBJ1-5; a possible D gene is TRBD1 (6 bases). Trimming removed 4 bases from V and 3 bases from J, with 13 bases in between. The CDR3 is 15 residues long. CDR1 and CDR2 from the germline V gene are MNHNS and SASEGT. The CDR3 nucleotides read TGTGCCAGCAGTGGCCATTCAGGGGCCAATCAGCCCCAGCATTTT. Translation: CASSGHSGANQPQHF.

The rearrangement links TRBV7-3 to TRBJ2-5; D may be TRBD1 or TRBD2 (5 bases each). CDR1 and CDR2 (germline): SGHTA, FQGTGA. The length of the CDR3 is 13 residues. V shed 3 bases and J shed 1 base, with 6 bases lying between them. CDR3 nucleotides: TGTGCCAGCAGCTTCGGGACCCAAGAGACCCAGTACTTC. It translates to CASSFGTQETQYF.

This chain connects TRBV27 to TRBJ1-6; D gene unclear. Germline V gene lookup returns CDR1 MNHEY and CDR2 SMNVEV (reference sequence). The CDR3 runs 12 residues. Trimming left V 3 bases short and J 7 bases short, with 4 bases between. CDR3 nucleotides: TGTGCCAGCAGTTTCCGCAATTCACCCCTCCACTTT. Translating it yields CASSFRNSPLHF.

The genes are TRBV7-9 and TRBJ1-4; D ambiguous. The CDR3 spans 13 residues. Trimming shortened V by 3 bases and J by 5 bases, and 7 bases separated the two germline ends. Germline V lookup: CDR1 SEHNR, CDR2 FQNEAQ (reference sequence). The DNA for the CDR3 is TGTGCCAGCAGCTTTCGGCCGAATGAAAAACTGTTTTTT. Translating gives CASSFRPNEKLFF.

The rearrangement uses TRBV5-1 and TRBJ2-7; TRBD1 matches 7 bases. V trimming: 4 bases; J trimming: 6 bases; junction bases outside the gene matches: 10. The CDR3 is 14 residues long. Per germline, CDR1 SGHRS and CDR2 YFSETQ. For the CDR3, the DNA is TGCGCCAGCAGCGAGGGACAGCTATTCTCCGAGCAGTACTTC. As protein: CASSEGQLFSEQYF.

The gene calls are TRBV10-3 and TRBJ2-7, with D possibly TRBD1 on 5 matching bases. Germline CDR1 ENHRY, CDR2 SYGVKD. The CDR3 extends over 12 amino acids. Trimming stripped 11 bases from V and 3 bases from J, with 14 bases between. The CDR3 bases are TGTGCCGCTAGTAGGGGAAACTACGAGCAGTACTTC. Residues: CAASRGNYEQYF.

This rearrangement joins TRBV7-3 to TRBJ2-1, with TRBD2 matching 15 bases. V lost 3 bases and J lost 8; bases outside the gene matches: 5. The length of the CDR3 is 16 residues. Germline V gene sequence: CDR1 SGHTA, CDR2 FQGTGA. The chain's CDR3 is CASSFEGTSGGHEQFF. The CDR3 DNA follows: TGTGCCAGCAGCTTCGAAGGGACTAGCGGGGGGCATGAGCAGTTCTTC.

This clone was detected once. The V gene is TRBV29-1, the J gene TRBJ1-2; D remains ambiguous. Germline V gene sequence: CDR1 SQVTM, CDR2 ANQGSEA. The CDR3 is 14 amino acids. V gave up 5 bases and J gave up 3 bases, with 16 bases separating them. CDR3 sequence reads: CSVQPGGLDYGYTF. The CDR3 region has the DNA TGCAGCGTTCAACCCGGTGGCCTTGACTATGGCTACACCTTC.

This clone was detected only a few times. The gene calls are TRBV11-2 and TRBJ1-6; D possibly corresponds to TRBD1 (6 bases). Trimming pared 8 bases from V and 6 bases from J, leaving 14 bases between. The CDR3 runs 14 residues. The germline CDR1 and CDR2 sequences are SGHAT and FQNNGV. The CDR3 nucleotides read TGTGCCAGCGCCCAGGGGAGTGGTAATTCACCCCTCCACTTT. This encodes CASAQGSGNSPLHF.

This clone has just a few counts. The CDR3 nucleotides read TGTGCCAGTAGTATGGGCAGGGGCACTGAAGCTTTCTTT. Translated: CASSMGRGTEAFF. The chain joins TRBV19 to TRBJ1-1; a weak D match, TRBD1 (6 bases). V gave up 3 bases and J gave up 4 bases, with 9 bases separating them. This CDR3 region has 13 residues. The germline CDR1 and CDR2 sequences are LNHDA and SQIVND (reference sequence). Looking up the rest from reference TRBV19 and TRBJ1-1 gives the full variable domain: DGGITQSPKYLFRKEGQNVTLSCEQNLNHDAMYWYRQDPGQGLRLIYYSQIVNDFQKGDIAEGYSVSREKKESFPLTVTSAQKNPTAFYLCASSMGRGTEAFFGQGTRLTVV.

The CDR3 DNA follows: TGTGCCAGCAAGGACAGTCCATACAATGAGCAGTTCTTC. Protein: CASKDSPYNEQFF. The chain has TRBV7-9 and TRBJ2-1, with D perhaps TRBD1 (6 bases). CDR1 is SEHNR and CDR2 is FQNEAQ in the germline V gene (reference sequence). The germline V and J ends were trimmed by 7 bases and 4 bases, with 11 bases remaining between them. There are 13 residues in the CDR3.

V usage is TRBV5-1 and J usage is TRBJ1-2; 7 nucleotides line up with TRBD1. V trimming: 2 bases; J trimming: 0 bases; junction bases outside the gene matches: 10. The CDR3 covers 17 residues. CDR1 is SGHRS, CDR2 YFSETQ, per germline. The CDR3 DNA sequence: TGCGCCAGCAGCTTTGACAGGGCTTTCCCAGCTAACTATGGCTACACCTTC. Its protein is CASSFDRAFPANYGYTF.

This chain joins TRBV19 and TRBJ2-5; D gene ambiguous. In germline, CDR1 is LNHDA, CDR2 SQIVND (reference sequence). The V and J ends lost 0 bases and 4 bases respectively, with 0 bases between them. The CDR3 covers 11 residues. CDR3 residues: CASSIEETQYF. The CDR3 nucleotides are TGTGCCAGTAGTATAGAAGAGACCCAGTACTTC.

The DNA of the CDR3 is TGTGCCAGCAGCTTGTGGGGACAGGGCCCCGACAATGAGCAGTTCTTC. It yields the protein CASSLWGQGPDNEQFF. This chain links TRBV5-6 with TRBJ2-1; TRBD1 matches 9 bases. V trimming: 1 base; J trimming: 5 bases; junction bases outside the gene matches: 7. The CDR3 has 16 residues. Germline CDR1 SGHDT, CDR2 YYEEEE.

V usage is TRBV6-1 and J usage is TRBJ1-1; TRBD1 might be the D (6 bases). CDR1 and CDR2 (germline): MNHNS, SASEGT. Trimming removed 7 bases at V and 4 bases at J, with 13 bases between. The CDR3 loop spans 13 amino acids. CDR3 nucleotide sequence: TGTGCCAGCACAAACCGAGGGGGCACTGAAGCTTTCTTT. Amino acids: CASTNRGGTEAFF.

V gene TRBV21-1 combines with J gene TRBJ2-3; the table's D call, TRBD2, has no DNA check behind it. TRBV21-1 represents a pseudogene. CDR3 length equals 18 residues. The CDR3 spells CASSKSASGESSTDTQYF. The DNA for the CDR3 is TGTGCCAGCAGCAAATCGGCTAGCGGGGAGTCTAGCACAGATACGCAGTATTTT.

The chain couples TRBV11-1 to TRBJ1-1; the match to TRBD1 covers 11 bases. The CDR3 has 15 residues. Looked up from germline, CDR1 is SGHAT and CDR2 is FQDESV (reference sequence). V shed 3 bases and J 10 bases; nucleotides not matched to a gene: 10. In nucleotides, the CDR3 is TGTGCCAGCAGCTTTCATGGGGGACAGGGGGACCGAGCTTTCTTT. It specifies CASSFHGGQGDRAFF. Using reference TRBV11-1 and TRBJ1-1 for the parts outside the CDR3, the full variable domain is EAEVAQSPRYKITEKSQAVAFWCDPISGHATLYWYRQILGQGPELLVQFQDESVVDDSQLPKDRFSAERLKGVDSTLKIQPAELGDSAMYLCASSFHGGQGDRAFFGQGTRLTVV.

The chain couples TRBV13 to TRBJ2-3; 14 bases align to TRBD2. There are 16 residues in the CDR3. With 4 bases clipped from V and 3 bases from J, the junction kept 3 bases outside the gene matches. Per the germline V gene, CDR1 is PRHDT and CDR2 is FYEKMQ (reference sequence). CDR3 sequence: CASSWGLAGETDTQYF. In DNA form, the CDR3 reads TGTGCCAGCAGCTGGGGACTAGCGGGGGAAACAGATACGCAGTATTTT. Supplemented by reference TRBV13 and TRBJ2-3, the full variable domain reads AAGVIQSPRHLIKEKRETATLKCYPIPRHDTVYWYQQGPGQDPQFLISFYEKMQSDKGSIPDRFSAQQFSDYHSELNMSSLELGDSALYFCASSWGLAGETDTQYFGPGTRLTVL.

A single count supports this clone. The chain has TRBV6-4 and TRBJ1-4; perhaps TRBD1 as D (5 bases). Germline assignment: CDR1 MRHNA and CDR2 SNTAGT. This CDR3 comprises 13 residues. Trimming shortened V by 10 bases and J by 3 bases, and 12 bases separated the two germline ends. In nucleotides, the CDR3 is TGTGCCATCGACAGACGGGCTAATGAAAAACTGTTTTTT. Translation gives CAIDRRANEKLFF.

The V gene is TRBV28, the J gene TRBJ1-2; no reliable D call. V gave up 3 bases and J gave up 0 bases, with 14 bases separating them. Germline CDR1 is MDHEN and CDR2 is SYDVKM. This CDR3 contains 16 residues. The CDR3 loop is CASSFSSRPANYGYTF. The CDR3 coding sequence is TGTGCCAGCAGTTTCTCCTCCCGGCCCGCTAACTATGGCTACACCTTC.

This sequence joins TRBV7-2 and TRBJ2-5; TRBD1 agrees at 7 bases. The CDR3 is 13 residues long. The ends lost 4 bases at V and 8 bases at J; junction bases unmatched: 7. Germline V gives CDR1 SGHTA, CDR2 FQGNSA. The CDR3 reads CASSSGQWLTQYF. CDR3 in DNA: TGTGCCAGCAGCTCGGGACAGTGGCTAACCCAGTACTTC.

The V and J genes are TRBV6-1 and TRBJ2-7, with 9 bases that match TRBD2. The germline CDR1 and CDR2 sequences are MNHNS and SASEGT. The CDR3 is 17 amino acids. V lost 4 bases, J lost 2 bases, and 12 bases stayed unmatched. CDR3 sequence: CASSASSGVPTTYEQYF. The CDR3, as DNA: TGTGCCAGCAGTGCTTCTAGCGGGGTCCCGACTACCTACGAGCAGTACTTC.

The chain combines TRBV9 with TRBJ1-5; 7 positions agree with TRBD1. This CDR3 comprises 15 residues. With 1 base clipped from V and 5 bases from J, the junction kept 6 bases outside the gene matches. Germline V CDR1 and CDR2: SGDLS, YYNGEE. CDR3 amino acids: CASSVYRGGDQPQHF. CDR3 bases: TGTGCCAGCAGCGTATACAGGGGTGGCGATCAGCCCCAGCATTTT.

CDR3 nucleotides: TGTGCCAGCAGCTTAGGTTTATGGACAGTCAGATCCTACGAGCAGTACTTC. Protein sequence: CASSLGLWTVRSYEQYF. The chain joins TRBV7-2 to TRBJ2-7; a weak D match, TRBD1 (6 bases). Trimming left V 1 base short and J 1 base short, with 17 bases between. CDR1 is SGHTA, CDR2 FQGNSA, per germline. The length of the CDR3 is 17 residues.

This CDR3 is CASSAPGNEQYF. DNA for the CDR3: TGTGCCAGCAGTGCCCCGGGTAACGAGCAGTACTTC. The chain is built from TRBV6-6 and TRBJ2-7; D remains unclear. Trimming pared 5 bases from V and 5 bases from J, leaving 10 bases between. Per the germline V gene, CDR1 is MNHNY and CDR2 is SVGAGI (reference sequence). The CDR3 covers 12 residues.

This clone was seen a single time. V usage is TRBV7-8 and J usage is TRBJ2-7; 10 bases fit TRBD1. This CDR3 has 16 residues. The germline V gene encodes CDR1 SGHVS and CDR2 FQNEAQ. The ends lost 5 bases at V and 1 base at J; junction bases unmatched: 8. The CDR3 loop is CASSKGQGVISYEQYF. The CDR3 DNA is TGTGCCAGCAGCAAAGGACAGGGGGTGATTTCCTACGAGCAGTACTTC.

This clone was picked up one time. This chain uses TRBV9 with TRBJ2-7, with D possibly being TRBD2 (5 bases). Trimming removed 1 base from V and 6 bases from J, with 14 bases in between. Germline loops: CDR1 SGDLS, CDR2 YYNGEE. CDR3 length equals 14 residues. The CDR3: CASSVSTTAGEQYF. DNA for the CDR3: TGTGCCAGCAGCGTATCCACGACCGCGGGCGAGCAGTACTTC.

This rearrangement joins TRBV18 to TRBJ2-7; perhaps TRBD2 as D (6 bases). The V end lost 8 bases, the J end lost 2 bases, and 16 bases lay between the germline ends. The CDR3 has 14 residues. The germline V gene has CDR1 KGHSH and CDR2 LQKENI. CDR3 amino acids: CASRIGGGAYEQYF. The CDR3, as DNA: TGTGCCAGCCGAATCGGAGGCGGGGCCTACGAGCAGTACTTC.